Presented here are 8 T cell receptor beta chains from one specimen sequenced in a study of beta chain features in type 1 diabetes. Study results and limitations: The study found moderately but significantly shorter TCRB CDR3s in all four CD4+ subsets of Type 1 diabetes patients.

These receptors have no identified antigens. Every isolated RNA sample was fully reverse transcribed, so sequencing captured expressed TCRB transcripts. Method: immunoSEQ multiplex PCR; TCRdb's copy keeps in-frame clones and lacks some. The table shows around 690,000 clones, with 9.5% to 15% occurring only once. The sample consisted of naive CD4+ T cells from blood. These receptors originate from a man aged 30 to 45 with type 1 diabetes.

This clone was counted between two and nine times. DNA of the CDR3: TGTGCCGGAAGGGAGAACACCGGGGAGCTGTTTTTT. Translated, it gives CAGRENTGELFF. The chain employs TRBV7-2 and TRBJ2-2; D is unresolved. CDR1 and CDR2 (germline): SGHTA, FQGNSA. Trimming left V 11 bases short and J 1 base short, with 8 bases between. This CDR3 spans 12 amino acids.

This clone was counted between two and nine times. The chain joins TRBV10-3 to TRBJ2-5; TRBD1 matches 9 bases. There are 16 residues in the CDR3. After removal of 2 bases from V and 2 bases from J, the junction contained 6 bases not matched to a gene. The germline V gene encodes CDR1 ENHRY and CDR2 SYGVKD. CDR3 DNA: TGTGCCATCAGTGAGAGCCGGACAGGGGCTCAAGAGACCCAGTACTTC. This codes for CAISESRTGAQETQYF.

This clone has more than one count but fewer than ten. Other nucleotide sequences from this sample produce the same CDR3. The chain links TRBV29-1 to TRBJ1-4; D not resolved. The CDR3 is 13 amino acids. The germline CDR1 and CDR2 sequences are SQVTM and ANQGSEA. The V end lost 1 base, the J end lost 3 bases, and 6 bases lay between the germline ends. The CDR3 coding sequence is TGCAGCGTTGAAGGGGTAGCTAATGAAAAACTGTTTTTT. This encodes CSVEGVANEKLFF.

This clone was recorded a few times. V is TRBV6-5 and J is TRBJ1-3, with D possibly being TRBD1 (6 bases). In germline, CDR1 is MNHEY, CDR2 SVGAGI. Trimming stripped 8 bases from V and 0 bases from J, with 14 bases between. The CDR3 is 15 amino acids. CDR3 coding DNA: TGTGCCAGCCGTAACAGGGCTCTCTCTGGAAACACCATATATTTT. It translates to CASRNRALSGNTIYF.

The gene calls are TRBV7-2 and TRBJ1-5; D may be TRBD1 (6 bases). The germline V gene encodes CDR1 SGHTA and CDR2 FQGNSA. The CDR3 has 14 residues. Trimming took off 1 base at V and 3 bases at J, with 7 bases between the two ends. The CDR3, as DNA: TGTGCCAGCAGCTTAGACAGGGTCAATCAGCCCCAGCATTTT. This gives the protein CASSLDRVNQPQHF.

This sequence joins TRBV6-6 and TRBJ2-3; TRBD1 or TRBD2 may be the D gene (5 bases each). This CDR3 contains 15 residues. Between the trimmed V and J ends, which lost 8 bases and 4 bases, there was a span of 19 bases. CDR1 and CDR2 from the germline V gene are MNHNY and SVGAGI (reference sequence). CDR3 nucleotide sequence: TGTGCCAGCCAGCTGGGGCGGGCCGGGCCAGATACGCAGTATTTT. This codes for CASQLGRAGPDTQYF.

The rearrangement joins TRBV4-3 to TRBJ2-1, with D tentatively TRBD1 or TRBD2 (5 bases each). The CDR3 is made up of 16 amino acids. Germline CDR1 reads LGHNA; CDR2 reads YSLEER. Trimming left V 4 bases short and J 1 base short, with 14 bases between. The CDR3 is CASSLLGTASYNEQFF. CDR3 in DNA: TGCGCCAGCAGCCTCTTAGGGACGGCGTCCTACAATGAGCAGTTCTTC.

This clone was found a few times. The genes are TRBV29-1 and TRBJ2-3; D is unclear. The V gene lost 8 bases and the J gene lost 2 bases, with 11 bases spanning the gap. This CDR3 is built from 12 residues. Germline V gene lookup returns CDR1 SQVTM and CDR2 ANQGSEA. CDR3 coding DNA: TGCAGCATAGACCGAGACACAGATACGCAGTATTTT. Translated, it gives CSIDRDTDTQYF.